Described below is a single T cell receptor beta chain sequence and its context. This sample stems from a study of prognosis after radiotherapy for stage I lung cancer. Multiplex PCR in two rounds served to amplify TCR beta CDR3 from genomic DNA. For every TRBV and TRBJ gene, a specific primer was used in first-round PCR. Using its own MiXCR run on the multiplex PCR reads, TCRdb lists one record per CDR3 protein. This repertoire shows under 20,000 distinct CDR3 sequences, around 50% found once; its top ten account for 25% to 30%. This CDR3 region has 14 residues. V shed 7 bases, J shed 7 bases, and the junction held 11 bases outside the gene matches. Germline V gives CDR1 SGHRS, CDR2 YFSETQ.

The V call is TRBV5-1, the J call TRBJ2-1; the match to TRBD2 covers 7 bases. The source material was PBMCs, sampled before or after stereotactic body radiation therapy (not recorded which). The receptor's source is a donor aged 50 or older with non-small cell lung cancer. This chain's CDR3 is CASRPVGSGNEQFF. The CDR3 DNA sequence: TGCGCCAGCCGTCCTGTCGGTAGCGGGAATGAGCAGTTCTTC.